These T cell receptor beta chains were read from a single sample in a study of T cells in Graves' hyperthyroidism and ophthalmopathy. TCRdb reprocessed the multiplex PCR reads via MiXCR and lists one record per CDR3 protein. The sample lists approximately 420,000 distinct CDR3 sequences; about 15% were seen once. Sequencing was performed on blood. Source of these receptors: a woman under 40 with Graves' hyperthyroidism. The CDR3 runs from the conserved cysteine through the conserved F or W. The D gene is left open where the match is weak. Clone size, where shown, is once, few, many, or a class for clones that have expanded.

d_gene	v_gene	abundance	j_gene	CDR3nt	CDR3aa
.	TRBV6-1	.	TRBJ2-4	TGTGCCAGCAGTAAAGAACCGGGACAAGTCAAAAACATTCAGTACTTC	CASSKEPGQVKNIQYF
TRBD2	TRBV18	many	TRBJ2-7	TGTGCCAGCTCAAAGGCCCCCCCCGGGACTACGAACTACGAGCAGTACTTC	CASSKAPPGTTNYEQYF
.	TRBV29-1	many	TRBJ2-1	TGCAGCGTTGACGGGGGAAAGCAGTTCTTC	CSVDGGKQFF
TRBD2	TRBV12-3/TRBV12-4	many	TRBJ2-3	TGTGCCAGCAGTTCGACTAGCGCGCGGGCAGATACGCAGTATTTT	CASSSTSARADTQYF
.	TRBV19	.	TRBJ2-7	TGTGCCAGTATTGGCAGGGGTTTTTCCGAGCAGTACTTC	CASIGRGFSEQYF
TRBD1	TRBV5-1	few	TRBJ2-1	TGCGCCAGCAGACCCGGGACAGGGACCTACAATGAGCAGTTCTTC	CASRPGTGTYNEQFF
.	TRBV5-4	.	TRBJ2-5	TGTGCCAGCAGCGTACAGGGGAGGCAGACCCAGTACTTC	CASSVQGRQTQYF
TRBD2	TRBV6-6	few	TRBJ2-1	TGTGCCAGCAGTTACCGATATGGGGGGGGGACCAATGAGCAGTTCTTC	CASSYRYGGGTNEQFF
.	TRBV5-8	.	TRBJ2-1	TGTGCCAGCAGCATTCAGGGTATCGATGAGCAGTTCTTC	CASSIQGIDEQFF
TRBD2	TRBV6-4	few	TRBJ2-6	TGTGCCAGCAGTGACCCTAGCCCGGAGAGGGTAGCGGGAGGGACGAACTCTGGGGCCAACGTCCTGACTTTC	CASSDPSPERVAGGTNSGANVLTF
.	TRBV28	.	TRBJ1-5	TGTGCCAGCCTCAGTAGCAATCAGCCCCAGCATTTT	CASLSSNQPQHF
.	TRBV6-1	.	TRBJ2-7	TGTGCCAGCAGTCAAGGGACTCGCTACGAGCAGTACTTC	CASSQGTRYEQYF
TRBD2	TRBV24-1	few	TRBJ2-2	TGTGCCACCAGTGATTCTACTAGCGGGAGTGACACCGGGGAGCTGTTTTTT	CATSDSTSGSDTGELFF
.	TRBV10-3	.	TRBJ2-2	TGTGCCATCACGCTGAACACCGGGGAGCTGTTTTTT	CAITLNTGELFF
.	TRBV30	once	TRBJ1-1	TGTGTCTCAACCCGTGCGGGGGGAATAGGCATGAACACTGAAGCTTTCTTT	CVSTRAGGIGMNTEAFF
.	TRBV2	many	TRBJ2-5	TGTGCCAGCAGCGGACTTGATGAGACCCAGTACTTC	CASSGLDETQYF
TRBD2	TRBV4-1	few	TRBJ2-7	TGCGCCAGCAGCCTAATACTGACTAGCGGGAAACCCTACGAGCAGTACTTC	CASSLILTSGKPYEQYF
TRBD2	TRBV5-5	.	TRBJ2-7	TGTGCCAGCAGCAAGGCTAGCGGATACGAGCAGTACTTC	CASSKASGYEQYF
TRBD2	TRBV24-1	many	TRBJ2-5	TGTGCCACCAGTGACGCAGCGACTAGCGGGGAAGAGACCCAGTACTTC	CATSDAATSGEETQYF
TRBD1	TRBV28	few	TRBJ1-4	TGTGCCAGCAGTTCTACAGGGGCAACTAATGAAAAACTGTTTTTT	CASSSTGATNEKLFF
TRBD2	TRBV2	.	TRBJ2-7	TGTGCCAGCAGGATGGGACTAGCGGAGGTCTACGAGCAGTACTTC	CASRMGLAEVYEQYF
.	TRBV27	many	TRBJ2-7	TGTGCCAGCAGTTTGTTTTCGGACGCCTCCTACGAGCAGTACTTC	CASSLFSDASYEQYF
.	TRBV2	.	TRBJ1-4	TGTGCCAGCAGGGCGGACGGACCAACTAATGAAAAACTGTTTTTT	CASRADGPTNEKLFF
.	TRBV20-1	few	TRBJ2-2	TGCAGTGCTAGAGGCCCAAAGGGGGCCGGGGAGCTGTTTTTT	CSARGPKGAGELFF
TRBD2	TRBV4-1	.	TRBJ2-3	TGCGCCAGCAGCCCCATAGGGCGGGAGAGGGGAGATACGCAGTATTTT	CASSPIGRERGDTQYF
.	TRBV30	few	TRBJ1-1	TGTGCCTGGAGTCACAAGTACACTGAAGCTTTCTTT	CAWSHKYTEAFF
TRBD1	TRBV20-1	.	TRBJ2-1	TGCAGTGCCACAGACAGGGGACCGATTACCTACAATGAGCAGTTCTTC	CSATDRGPITYNEQFF
TRBD2	TRBV6-2/TRBV6-3	.	TRBJ2-1	TGTGCCAGCAGTTATCGGGTAGCGGGGTACAATGAGCAGTTCTTC	CASSYRVAGYNEQFF
.	TRBV2	many	TRBJ2-5	TGTGCCAGCAGTGACTGGGAGACCCAGTACTTC	CASSDWETQYF
TRBD2	TRBV11-3	many	TRBJ2-2	TGTGCCAGCAGCACCGGGACTAGCAACGGGGAGCTGTTTTTT	CASSTGTSNGELFF
TRBD1	TRBV5-1	few	TRBJ2-5	TGCGCCAGCAGCCTCCGACAGGGCCTCCAAGAGACCCAGTACTTC	CASSLRQGLQETQYF
.	TRBV5-1	many	TRBJ2-3	TGCGCCAGCAGCTCACAGGCAGATACGCAGTATTTT	CASSSQADTQYF
TRBD1	TRBV27	many	TRBJ2-5	TGTGCCAGCAGTAACCGGGACAGGGGGCTTGAGACCCAGTACTTC	CASSNRDRGLETQYF
.	TRBV28	.	TRBJ1-4	TGTGCCAGCAGTTCTAGGGTTGAAAAACTGTTTTTT	CASSSRVEKLFF
.	TRBV3-1	many	TRBJ2-1	TGTGCCAGCAGCCAAGCGCCCGGTGGTGAGCAGTTCTTC	CASSQAPGGEQFF
.	TRBV5-1	few	TRBJ2-1	TGCGCCAGCAGCTTGGCGGCTACAAACAATGAGCAGTTCTTC	CASSLAATNNEQFF
.	TRBV20-1	many	TRBJ2-5	TGCAGCGCCTGGACCCTACGGAGAGAGACCCAGTACTTC	CSAWTLRRETQYF
.	TRBV7-9	many	TRBJ2-7	TGTGCCAGCAGCTTGGGAGAACTAAACTACGAGCAGTACTTC	CASSLGELNYEQYF
.	TRBV11-2	many	TRBJ2-4	TGTGCCAGCAGGCCCGGGACCAAAAACATTCAGTACTTC	CASRPGTKNIQYF
.	TRBV20-1	.	TRBJ2-6	TGCAGTGCAACACAGGGATCTGGGGCCAACGTCCTGACTTTC	CSATQGSGANVLTF
.	TRBV7-2	.	TRBJ2-1	TGTGCCAGCAGCCTCACCCGGTTGGATGAGCAGTTCTTC	CASSLTRLDEQFF
.	TRBV10-3	.	TRBJ2-1	TGTGCCATCAGTGAGGAGGCGGGTTACAATGAGCAGTTCTTC	CAISEEAGYNEQFF
TRBD1	TRBV6-1	many	TRBJ1-1	TGTGCCAGCAGTGACCCGGACAGGGAACTGTTCGATACTGAAGCTTTCTTT	CASSDPDRELFDTEAFF
.	TRBV4-1	.	TRBJ2-7	TGCGCCAGCAGCCAAAACAACTACGAGCAGTACTTC	CASSQNNYEQYF
TRBD2	TRBV11-2	few	TRBJ2-3	TGTGCCAGCAGCCCGCGAGGGACTAGCGGCACAGATACGCAGTATTTT	CASSPRGTSGTDTQYF
TRBD2	TRBV20-1	many	TRBJ2-1	TGCAGTGCTAGCCACCTAGCGGGAGGTCGCAATGAGCAGTTCTTC	CSASHLAGGRNEQFF
TRBD1	TRBV6-1	.	TRBJ1-2	TGTGCCAGCACCACCGGGACAGCTAACTATGGCTACACCTTC	CASTTGTANYGYTF
.	TRBV12-3/TRBV12-4	many	TRBJ2-3	TGTGCCAGCAGTTTCCCACCTAGCACAGATACGCAGTATTTT	CASSFPPSTDTQYF
TRBD2	TRBV5-1	many	TRBJ2-7	TGCGCCAGCAGCTTAAGGACTAGCGGGACGCCTAACTACGAGCAGTACTTC	CASSLRTSGTPNYEQYF